This T cell receptor (beta chain) was recorded in a study of T cells in Graves' hyperthyroidism and ophthalmopathy. The CDR3 runs to 14 residues. Germline lookup yields CDR1 DFQATT and CDR2 SNEGSKA (reference sequence). V was clipped by 3 bases and J by 0 bases, with 9 bases between them. Those with hyperthyroidism were 18 to 65 years old, newly diagnosed, and ill for under 2 months. The CDR3 regions of TCR beta were amplified from RNA transcripts. A set of HTBI primers served as the primers for a first-round RT-PCR of the TCR CDR3. Via MiXCR, TCRdb re-called the multiplex PCR reads, giving one row per CDR3 protein. The table includes roughly 100,000 distinct CDR3 sequences, 47% detected once. Overall study results and limits: Patients with ophthalmopathy were separated from those with stable hyperthyroidism by a 13 V-J model.

This clonotype was counted many times. Antigen specificity is unknown. Sequencing input: blood. This clonotype was obtained from a man in his forties with Graves' hyperthyroidism. V is TRBV20-1 and J is TRBJ2-1; maybe TRBD1 (5 bases). The CDR3 here is CSASQGSSYNEQFF. The CDR3 DNA follows: TGCAGTGCTAGTCAGGGTTCCTCCTACAATGAGCAGTTCTTC.